This T cell receptor beta chain is from a study of blood T cells in healthy people across ages. Across the whole study: Roughly one uniquely barcoded beta molecule per two T cells was captured.

The second PCR ran roughly 6 to 12 cycles with a sample-barcoded 5' primer and J-beta primers. TCRdb processed the 5' RACE reads anew with MiXCR; each CDR3 protein has one entry. The repertoire holds about 940,000 distinct CDR3 sequences, with roughly 48% as singletons. Each sample yielded at least 6 million isolated PBMCs. From germline, CDR1 is DFQATT and CDR2 SNEGSKA (reference sequence). This CDR3 comprises 16 residues. Losses at the gene ends were 0 bases for V and 4 bases for J; bases not matched to a gene: 6. Turning to this clonotype: The antigen is undetermined.

General study results and limits: Researchers report that TCR beta diversity correlated strongly with naive T cell percentage.

The rearrangement uses TRBV20-1 and TRBJ2-4; 10 positions agree with TRBD2. This clonotype was sampled from a man aged 25-45 years in good health. Sequencing was done on a sample of blood. This CDR3 reads CSARDSSGGGKNIQYF. In nucleotides, the CDR3 is TGCAGTGCTAGAGATTCTAGCGGGGGTGGGAAAAACATTCAGTACTTC.